This TCR beta chain came from a study of a mutant IDH1 vaccine in newly diagnosed glioma. Study as a whole: First vaccine doses came 4-6 weeks after radiotherapy alone, or with temozolomide cycles.

A note on this clone: Its antigen is unidentified.

Germline-derived CDR1 and CDR2 are MNHEY and SMNVEV (reference sequence). The junction had 10 bases not matched to a gene; V was cut back by 4 bases and J by 5 bases. This CDR3 has 15 residues. Findings and caveats of the study: The occurrence of vaccine-induced immune responses was seen in around 93% of patients.

The table came from immunoSEQ multiplex PCR; TCRdb's copy has only in-frame clones and leaves some out. The sample consists of about 24,000 clones, 70% to 85% of them appearing once. This sample's time point: week 11, during vaccination. The vaccine gave 300 ug of a 20-mer mutant IDH1 peptide subcutaneously per dose. The sample in question was PBMCs, obtained from a glioma patient whose treatment included an IDH1 peptide vaccine. V gene TRBV27 combines with J gene TRBJ2-5, with 7 bases matching TRBD2. The sequence came from a man between 40 and 49 years old with glioma. The CDR3 DNA follows: TGTGCCAGCAGTTCTCGGATTGGAGCGGGGGAGACCCAGTACTTC. As protein: CASSSRIGAGETQYF.